These 22 T cell receptor beta chains were sequenced from one sample in a study of cytotoxic CD8 clonotypes in ibrutinib-treated CLL. TCRdb's table, derived via immunoSEQ multiplex PCR, lists solely in-frame clones and lacks some. The data contain approximately 200,000 clones, 72% of them singletons. Sequences were derived from PBMCs, sampled after 24 months of ibrutinib treatment. The receptor set was obtained from a human donor with chronic lymphocytic leukemia.

This chain uses TRBV6-1 with TRBJ1-3, with D unresolved. Trimming removed 1 base at V and 5 bases at J, with 12 bases between. Per germline, CDR1 MNHNS and CDR2 SASEGT. The CDR3 sequence is 15 residues long. CDR3 loop: CASSEGTGRRNTIYF. The CDR3 DNA reads TGTGCCAGCAGTGAAGGAACCGGTAGACGAAACACCATATATTTT.

The chain carries TRBV7-2 and TRBJ1-3, with TRBD1 matching over 7 bases. The CDR3 extends over 15 amino acids. The germline gives CDR1 SGHTA, CDR2 FQGNSA. Trimming cost V 5 bases and J 0 bases; bases outside gene matches: 4. CDR3 DNA: TGTGCCAGCAGCCCAGACAGGGCCTCTGGAAACACCATATATTTT. It specifies CASSPDRASGNTIYF.

This sequence joins TRBV30 and TRBJ2-7, with 8 bases lining up with TRBD2. V dropped 5 bases and J dropped 3; count of bases not matched to a gene: 12. Germline V lookup: CDR1 GTSNPN, CDR2 SVGIG (reference sequence). The CDR3 has 15 residues. The CDR3 coding sequence is TGTGCCTGGGCTGACCTCAAGCGGGAGTTCTACGAGCAGTACTTC. This encodes CAWADLKREFYEQYF.

This clone was observed a single time. The chain combines TRBV28 with TRBJ2-3; no clear D. This CDR3 has 15 residues. V was clipped by 4 bases and J by 5 bases, with 16 bases between them. Germline V gene sequence: CDR1 MDHEN, CDR2 SYDVKM. Here the CDR3 DNA reads TGTGCCAGCAGTTCACCCGGAGCGCGTAGAGATACGCAGTATTTT. Its translation is CASSSPGARRDTQYF.

The V and J genes are TRBV10-3 and TRBJ2-1, with 12 bases that match TRBD2. The CDR3 consists of 18 residues. Trimming took 0 bases from V and 10 from J; bases not matched to a gene: 13. Germline V gives CDR1 ENHRY, CDR2 SYGVKD. The CDR3 here is CAISESALAGGLVEEQFF. The CDR3, as DNA: TGTGCCATCAGTGAGTCGGCCCTAGCGGGAGGGCTTGTAGAGGAGCAGTTCTTC.

The J gene is TRBJ1-1, the V gene TRBV30, with D possibly TRBD1 on 5 matching bases. There are 13 residues in the CDR3. The V end lost 4 bases, the J end lost 3 bases, and 12 bases lay between the germline ends. Looked up from germline, CDR1 is GTSNPN and CDR2 is SVGIG (reference sequence). The CDR3 region has the DNA TGTGCCTGGACCACAGGTAGGGACACTGAAGCTTTCTTT. Protein product: CAWTTGRDTEAFF.

This sequence joins TRBV7-9 and TRBJ1-1; weak D call: TRBD1 (5 bases). The CDR3 runs 17 residues. Germline CDR1 is SEHNR and CDR2 is FQNEAQ (reference sequence). V was cut by 1 base and J by 5 bases, with 20 bases left in between. CDR3 in DNA: TGTGCCAGCAGCTTAGGGGGGTCACCCGAGGGGAGGACTGAAGCTTTCTTT. This encodes CASSLGGSPEGRTEAFF.

The V call is TRBV14, the J call TRBJ2-1, with 7 positions matching TRBD2. Germline CDR1 is SGHDN and CDR2 is FVKESK. The J segment lost 3 bases and the V segment lost 4 bases, leaving 9 bases of the junction unmatched. This CDR3 is built from 16 residues. Here the CDR3 reads CASSRAGLVVYNEQFF. The CDR3 nucleotides read TGTGCCAGCAGCCGCGCAGGACTAGTGGTCTACAATGAGCAGTTCTTC.

The chain has TRBV7-2 and TRBJ2-7, with no clear D. This CDR3 contains 11 residues. Germline values: CDR1 SGHTA, CDR2 FQGNSA. V lost 5 bases and J lost 0, with 2 bases in between. CDR3 nucleotides: TGTGCCAGCAGCGACTCCTACGAGCAGTACTTC. The encoded protein is CASSDSYEQYF.

This chain connects TRBV30 to TRBJ1-3; unclear D gene. CDR3 size: 12 residues. With 5 bases removed from V and 4 bases from J, the gap between germline ends came to 9 bases. From germline, CDR1 is GTSNPN and CDR2 SVGIG (reference sequence). CDR3 protein: CAWDVGGNTIYF. The CDR3 bases are TGTGCCTGGGACGTGGGAGGAAACACCATATATTTT.

V is TRBV20-1 and J is TRBJ1-2; D gene ambiguous. CDR1 is DFQATT, CDR2 SNEGSKA, per germline (reference sequence). The CDR3 length is 11 residues. With 3 bases removed from V and 4 bases from J, the gap between germline ends came to 6 bases. For the CDR3, the DNA is TGCAGTGCTAGTTTGGTCTATGGCTACACCTTC. This codes for CSASLVYGYTF.

CDR3 nucleotides: TGTGCCAGCAGTTACTTTGACAGGGAGGGCGGCTACACCTTC. The encoded protein is CASSYFDREGGYTF. The J gene is TRBJ1-2, the V gene TRBV6-6; TRBD1 agrees at 7 bases. Unmatched junction bases numbered 7, after V lost 1 base and J lost 8 bases. The CDR3 spans 14 residues. CDR1 and CDR2 (germline): MNHNY, SVGAGI (reference sequence).

The V and J genes are TRBV11-2 and TRBJ1-1; D not certain. This CDR3 spans 18 amino acids. Trimming took 1 base from V and 5 from J, leaving 23 bases between them. CDR1 is SGHAT, CDR2 FQNNGV, per germline. The CDR3 sequence: CASSLGAVGRRRRTEAFF. The CDR3 DNA sequence: TGTGCCAGCAGCTTAGGAGCCGTAGGGAGAAGGAGGCGAACTGAAGCTTTCTTT.

The chain combines TRBV9 with TRBJ2-1; tentatively, D is TRBD1 or TRBD2 (5 bases each). The CDR3 spans 14 residues. The germline gives CDR1 SGDLS, CDR2 YYNGEE. V was trimmed by 3 bases and J by 8 bases, leaving 15 bases between them. CDR3: CASSGGIPGDEQFF. CDR3 DNA: TGTGCCAGCAGCGGGGGGATACCTGGGGATGAGCAGTTCTTC.

The chain recombines TRBV2 with TRBJ2-1, with D unresolved. The CDR3 sequence is 9 residues long. Deletions cut 7 bases from V and 5 bases from J, with 0 bases between. Per the germline V gene, CDR1 is SNHLY and CDR2 is FYNNEI. The CDR3 sequence is CASNNEQFF. The DNA of the CDR3 is TGTGCCAGCAACAATGAGCAGTTCTTC.

The chain is built from TRBV27 and TRBJ2-5; 10 bases match TRBD2. Germline V gene data show CDR1 as MNHEY and CDR2 as SMNVEV (reference sequence). The V gene end was trimmed by 6 bases and the J gene end by 2 bases; junction bases not matched to a gene: 3. The CDR3 consists of 14 residues. CDR3 bases: TGTGCCAGCAGCGTACTAGCGGGACAAGAGACCCAGTACTTC. It encodes CASSVLAGQETQYF.

This clone was seen only a few times. The CDR3 nucleotides read TGTGCCAGCTCACCAACTGGGACAGTGCTAAATGGCTACACCTTC. Translation: CASSPTGTVLNGYTF. J is TRBJ1-2 and V is TRBV18; 7 nucleotides match TRBD1. Losses at the gene ends were 2 bases for V and 6 bases for J; bases not matched to a gene: 9. The V gene's germline CDR1 is KGHSH and CDR2 LQKENI. This CDR3 is built from 15 residues.

The chain combines TRBV4-3 with TRBJ2-3; 7 bases align to TRBD1. Looked up from germline, CDR1 is LGHNA and CDR2 is YSLEER. This CDR3 has 16 amino acids. The V gene end was trimmed by 2 bases and the J gene end by 1 base; junction bases not matched to a gene: 6. CDR3 protein: CASSQHRGGGTDTQYF. The CDR3 DNA reads TGCGCCAGCAGCCAACACAGGGGTGGGGGCACAGATACGCAGTATTTT.

The chain employs TRBV5-1 and TRBJ2-7, with D hard to call. CDR3 length: 14 residues. The germline gives CDR1 SGHRS, CDR2 YFSETQ. Trimming took 0 bases from V and 0 from J, leaving 7 bases between them. The CDR3 DNA sequence: TGCGCCAGCAGCTTGGGGACGAGCTCCTACGAGCAGTACTTC. It encodes CASSLGTSSYEQYF.

This chain connects TRBV11-2 to TRBJ2-7, with 11 bases aligning to TRBD2. The junction had 8 bases not matched to a gene; V was cut back by 5 bases and J by 5 bases. Germline-derived CDR1 and CDR2 are SGHAT and FQNNGV. The CDR3 has 15 amino acids. The CDR3: CASSVLAGGVNEQYF. CDR3 DNA: TGTGCCAGCAGCGTTCTAGCGGGAGGAGTCAACGAGCAGTACTTC.

The chain has TRBV14 and TRBJ2-2; D not certain. The germline V and J ends were trimmed by 5 bases and 6 bases, with 16 bases remaining between them. CDR3 length equals 15 residues. Germline values: CDR1 SGHDN, CDR2 FVKESK. CDR3 in DNA: TGTGCCAGCAGCAAGCGATCCTATCAGGCCGGGGAGCTGTTTTTT. This gives the protein CASSKRSYQAGELFF.

The V and J genes are TRBV10-3 and TRBJ2-1, with 7 nucleotides matching TRBD2. From germline, CDR1 is ENHRY and CDR2 SYGVKD. The J segment lost 9 bases and the V segment lost 6 bases, leaving 14 bases of the junction unmatched. The CDR3 has 15 residues. CDR3 in amino acids: CAISALGGSVSEQFF. Written as DNA, the CDR3 is TGTGCCATCAGCGCATTGGGCGGGAGCGTCAGTGAGCAGTTCTTC.